Shown below are 11 T cell receptor beta chains from a single sample sequenced in a study of cytomegalovirus exposure and HLA in healthy donors (dated by TCRdb to 2016 to 2017). The method was the immunoSEQ multiplex PCR assay. Held by TCRdb, this immuneACCESS table contains in-frame sequences only and omits some clones. Under half of the omission traces to an unresolved V gene where checked; the cause of the rest is unknown. The sample table records 100,000 or so clones; approximately 95% of these occur just once. The ten largest clonotypes hold approximately 0.91% of the sample. Material: PBMCs. These receptors were obtained from a woman aged 18-29 years in good health and CMV-seronegative.

This clone was seen only once. The V gene is TRBV6-6, the J gene TRBJ1-3; the D gene is possibly TRBD1 (5 bases). The CDR3 covers 14 residues. The germline gives CDR1 MNHNY, CDR2 SVGAGI (reference sequence). V lost 7 bases and J 4 bases, leaving 14 bases between the germline ends. The CDR3, as DNA: TGTGCCAGCAACGCGGGACTAGAAGGAAACACCATATATTTT. Its translation: CASNAGLEGNTIYF.

Details on this clone: The germline gene is not matched at one end of the junction; a read error may be the cause. This sequence joins TRBV7-7 and TRBJ2-3; 7 nucleotides agree with TRBD2. Germline loops: CDR1 SSHAT, CDR2 FNYEAQ (reference sequence). The CDR3 consists of 15 residues. CDR3 nucleotides: TGTGCTAGCAGCCCAGAGCTAGCGGACACAGATACGCAGTATTTT. As protein: CASSPELADTDTQYF. Together with reference TRBV7-7 and TRBJ2-3, the CDR3 gives the full variable domain: GAGVSQSPRYKVTKRGQDVTLRCDPISSHATLYWYQQALGQGPEFLTYFNYEAQPDKSGLPSDRFSAERPEGSISTLTIQRTEQRDSAMYRCASSPELADTDTQYFGPGTRLTVL.

This clone was seen only once. The chain carries TRBV30 and TRBJ1-5; maybe TRBD1 (6 bases). Germline assignment: CDR1 GTSNPN and CDR2 SVGIG (reference sequence). The CDR3 is 14 residues long. The V end was cut by 4 bases, the J end by 3 bases, with 13 bases between. The CDR3 sequence is CAWNDGQPNQPQHF. The CDR3 coding sequence is TGTGCCTGGAATGACGGACAGCCCAATCAGCCCCAGCATTTT.

The chain is built from TRBV5-1 and TRBJ2-7; 13 nucleotides match TRBD2. This CDR3 spans 14 amino acids. The V gene end was trimmed by 5 bases and the J gene end by 5 bases; junction bases not matched to a gene: 4. Germline CDR1 and CDR2: SGHRS and YFSETQ. CDR3 loop: CASSSGLAGHEQYF. The CDR3 region has the DNA TGCGCCAGCAGTTCGGGACTAGCGGGACACGAGCAGTACTTC.

The V call is TRBV14, the J call TRBJ2-3, with 12 bases lining up with TRBD2. Trimming at V came to 1 base and at J to 3 bases, leaving 5 bases not matched to a gene. This CDR3 is 17 amino acids long. The V gene's germline CDR1 is SGHDN and CDR2 FVKESK. The CDR3 protein is CASSQGITSGGTDTQYF. The CDR3 DNA follows: TGTGCCAGCAGCCAAGGGATAACTAGCGGGGGGACAGATACGCAGTATTTT.

The V gene is TRBV6-5, the J gene TRBJ1-4; the match to TRBD1 covers 9 bases. V lost 2 bases to trimming and J lost 8 bases; unmatched junction nucleotides: 6. The CDR3 loop spans 15 amino acids. Per the germline V gene, CDR1 is MNHEY and CDR2 is SVGAGI. CDR3 region: CASSYGTGWREKLFF. The DNA of the CDR3 is TGTGCCAGCAGTTACGGGACAGGGTGGCGGGAAAAACTGTTTTTT.

The rearrangement links TRBV5-1 to TRBJ1-1; D may be TRBD1 (5 bases). CDR1 is SGHRS, CDR2 YFSETQ, per germline. The CDR3 sequence is 14 residues long. Between the trimmed V and J ends, which lost 1 base and 2 bases, there was a span of 9 bases. In nucleotides, the CDR3 is TGCGCCAGCAGCTTGTCCGGACAAAACACTGAAGCTTTCTTT. The encoded protein is CASSLSGQNTEAFF.

The chain joins TRBV7-9 to TRBJ1-1; maybe TRBD1 (5 bases). V was pared by 5 bases and J by 0 bases, with 16 bases between. CDR3 length: 16 amino acids. Germline V gene data show CDR1 as SEHNR and CDR2 as FQNEAQ (reference sequence). DNA of the CDR3: TGTGCCAGCAGCCGTAGGGGCGGCCCAATGAACACTGAAGCTTTCTTT. Translated: CASSRRGGPMNTEAFF.

This chain joins TRBV7-9 and TRBJ2-5; D might be TRBD1 (6 bases). V gave up 1 base and J gave up 3 bases, with 12 bases separating them. The CDR3 covers 15 residues. Germline V gene lookup returns CDR1 SEHNR and CDR2 FQNEAQ (reference sequence). This CDR3 is CASSLVGTPEETQYF. For the CDR3, the DNA is TGTGCCAGCAGCTTAGTCGGGACACCGGAAGAGACCCAGTACTTC.

To note about this clone: One junction end disagrees with the germline gene, perhaps due to a read error. This chain uses TRBV11-2 with TRBJ2-7; D uncertain. Germline lookup yields CDR1 SGHAT and CDR2 FQNNGV. This CDR3 has 12 residues. CDR3 coding DNA: TGTGCCAGCAGCTTAGATGTTGGAGCCCTAGACTTC. This encodes CASSLDVGALDF.

The chain is built from TRBV5-1 and TRBJ2-3; 13 nucleotides match TRBD2. This CDR3 has 16 amino acids. The V gene's germline CDR1 is SGHRS and CDR2 YFSETQ. With V trimmed by 4 bases and J by 4 bases, 6 bases remained unmatched. This CDR3 reads CASSLLAGGLPDTQYF. The CDR3 DNA follows: TGCGCCAGCAGCCTACTAGCGGGGGGGCTCCCAGATACGCAGTATTTT. The full variable domain, its missing parts supplied by reference TRBV5-1 and TRBJ2-3, is KAGVTQTPRYLIKTRGQQVTLSCSPISGHRSVSWYQQTPGQGLQFLFEYFSETQRNKGNFPGRFSGRQFSNSRSEMNVSTLELGDSALYLCASSLLAGGLPDTQYFGPGTRLTVL.